The 32 T cell receptor beta chains in this list originate from one sample, sequenced in a study of cytomegalovirus exposure and HLA in healthy donors. Primers for the PCR totalled 60 Vbeta and 13 Jbeta. Repertoires were generated with immunoSEQ multiplex PCR, while TCRdb's copy carries only in-frame clones and drops some. The sample holds approximately 97,000 clones; about 81% are singletons and the top ten take approximately 4%. The sequencing sample was made of PBMCs. The receptor source for this set is a woman between 35 and 50 years old in good health and CMV-seropositive.

This clone turned up a few times. The chain carries TRBV5-1 and TRBJ1-1; a possible D gene is TRBD1 (5 bases). Germline-derived CDR1 and CDR2 are SGHRS and YFSETQ. The ends were cut back, 1 base at V and 3 bases at J, with 10 bases in the middle. The CDR3 contains 14 residues. CDR3 residues: CASSLQGGYTEAFF. DNA for the CDR3: TGCGCCAGCAGCTTGCAGGGAGGATACACTGAAGCTTTCTTT.

This chain connects TRBV11-2 to TRBJ2-1, with 7 positions matching TRBD2. Trimming took 4 bases from V and 8 from J; bases not matched to a gene: 8. This CDR3 is built from 14 residues. Germline CDR1 and CDR2: SGHAT and FQNNGV. In DNA form, the CDR3 reads TGTGCCAGCAGCTCGTTAAGCGGGACCTATGAGCAGTTCTTC. Protein product: CASSSLSGTYEQFF.

This chain links TRBV7-6 with TRBJ2-7; D gene uncertain. V lost 1 base and J 4 bases, leaving 14 bases between the germline ends. Germline V CDR1 and CDR2: SGHVS, FNYEAQ. The CDR3 spans 15 residues. The chain's CDR3 is CASSLGYSLVYEQYF. CDR3 nucleotide sequence: TGTGCCAGCAGCTTAGGATACAGCTTAGTATACGAGCAGTACTTC.

This clone was observed a single time. The rearrangement links TRBV19 to TRBJ2-2; tentative D call: TRBD2 (5 bases). V was trimmed by 3 bases and J by 2 bases, leaving 10 bases between them. The CDR3 length is 15 residues. Germline values: CDR1 LNHDA, CDR2 SQIVND (reference sequence). The CDR3: CASSMPRGNTGELFF. The CDR3 nucleotides read TGTGCCAGTAGTATGCCCCGGGGAAACACCGGGGAGCTGTTTTTT.

This chain links TRBV4-2 with TRBJ2-3, with D possibly matching TRBD1 (6 bases). CDR1 is LGHNA and CDR2 is YNFKEQ in the germline V gene. The CDR3 runs to 15 residues. The V end was cut by 0 bases, the J end by 3 bases, with 10 bases between. This CDR3 is CASSQEDSQTDTQYF. CDR3 sequence (DNA): TGTGCCAGCAGCCAAGAGGACAGCCAAACAGATACGCAGTATTTT.

The chain combines TRBV2 with TRBJ2-2, with D possibly TRBD2 on 6 matching bases. Germline V CDR1 and CDR2: SNHLY, FYNNEI. Trimming removed 8 bases at V and 0 bases at J, with 7 bases between. The CDR3 consists of 13 residues. CDR3 sequence (DNA): TGTGCCAGCTGGACTACGAACACCGGGGAGCTGTTTTTT. Amino acid sequence: CASWTTNTGELFF. Complete variable domain (other parts from reference TRBV2 and TRBJ2-2): EPEVTQTPSHQVTQMGQEVILRCVPISNHLYFYWYRQILGQKVEFLVSFYNNEISEKSEIFDDQFSVERPDGSNFTLKIRSTKLEDSAMYFCASWTTNTGELFFGEGSRLTVL.

This clone counts as medium-sized. The V gene is TRBV7-9, the J gene TRBJ1-2; D gene unclear. The CDR3 has 17 residues. From germline, CDR1 is SEHNR and CDR2 FQNEAQ (reference sequence). Between the trimmed V and J ends, which lost 4 bases and 0 bases, there was a span of 18 bases. This CDR3 reads CASSSPPSQPSNYGYTF. CDR3 in DNA: TGTGCCAGCAGCTCTCCTCCCTCACAGCCCTCTAACTATGGCTACACCTTC. The full variable domain, completed using reference TRBV7-9 and TRBJ1-2, is DTGVSQNPRHKITKRGQNVTFRCDPISEHNRLYWYRQTLGQGPEFLTYFQNEAQLEKSRLLSDRFSAERPKGSFSTLEIQRTEQGDSAMYLCASSSPPSQPSNYGYTFGSGTRLTVV.

The V and J genes are TRBV13 and TRBJ2-3; 9 positions match TRBD1. V lost 1 base to trimming and J lost 2 bases; unmatched junction nucleotides: 13. The CDR3 runs 19 residues. CDR1 is PRHDT, CDR2 FYEKMQ, per germline (reference sequence). The CDR3 is CASSLATGTGKSNTDTQYF. The CDR3 region has the DNA TGTGCCAGCAGCTTAGCGACCGGGACAGGGAAAAGCAACACAGATACGCAGTATTTT.

This sequence joins TRBV6-6 and TRBJ2-5; weak D call: TRBD2 (5 bases). V was pared by 7 bases and J by 4 bases, with 16 bases between. CDR3 size: 14 residues. Germline V gene lookup returns CDR1 MNHNY and CDR2 SVGAGI (reference sequence). DNA for the CDR3: TGTGCCAGCACCGAGGCCGGGAAGGGAGAGACCCAGTACTTC. Its translation is CASTEAGKGETQYF.

The chain carries TRBV5-1 and TRBJ2-1; TRBD2 matches at 9 bases. J was trimmed by 8 bases and V by 5 bases; bases with no gene match: 14. This CDR3 has 16 amino acids. Germline V gene sequence: CDR1 SGHRS, CDR2 YFSETQ. This CDR3 reads CASSSYSGSKSDEQFF. The DNA for the CDR3 is TGCGCCAGCAGTTCATATAGCGGGAGTAAATCCGATGAGCAGTTCTTC. The entire variable domain, with the rest obtained from reference TRBV5-1 and TRBJ2-1, is as follows: KAGVTQTPRYLIKTRGQQVTLSCSPISGHRSVSWYQQTPGQGLQFLFEYFSETQRNKGNFPGRFSGRQFSNSRSEMNVSTLELGDSALYLCASSSYSGSKSDEQFFGPGTRLTVL.

The chain joins TRBV29-1 to TRBJ2-7; 8 bases align to TRBD2. Losses at the gene ends were 7 bases for V and 6 bases for J; bases not matched to a gene: 8. CDR3 length: 12 residues. Germline V gene sequence: CDR1 SQVTM, CDR2 ANQGSEA. DNA for the CDR3: TGCAGCGGCGGGACTAGTGACGGCGAGCAGTACTTC. It is translated as CSGGTSDGEQYF.

V and J are TRBV7-9 and TRBJ2-7; a weak D match, TRBD1 (6 bases). V lost 5 bases to trimming and J lost 3 bases, with 11 bases between them. Germline V gives CDR1 SEHNR, CDR2 FQNEAQ (reference sequence). The CDR3 contains 13 residues. Here the CDR3 reads CASSDVDSYEQYF. CDR3 DNA sequence: TGTGCCAGCAGCGACGTGGACAGCTACGAGCAGTACTTC.

The chain joins TRBV2 to TRBJ1-5; no definite D call. The CDR3 spans 12 residues. Germline V gene lookup returns CDR1 SNHLY and CDR2 FYNNEI. V lost 6 bases and J lost 4, with 7 bases in between. The CDR3 is CASSGSNQPQHF. As DNA, the CDR3 is TGTGCCAGCAGCGGTTCGAATCAGCCCCAGCATTTT.

The chain carries TRBV13 and TRBJ2-4, with D uncertain. CDR3 size: 15 residues. CDR1 and CDR2 from the germline V gene are PRHDT and FYEKMQ (reference sequence). V lost 1 base and J lost 6, with 13 bases in between. The CDR3 region has the DNA TGTGCCAGCAGCTTAGAGTTCGGTACGGGAAACATTCAGTACTTC. Translated, it gives CASSLEFGTGNIQYF. Full variable domain (missing parts from reference TRBV13 and TRBJ2-4): AAGVIQSPRHLIKEKRETATLKCYPIPRHDTVYWYQQGPGQDPQFLISFYEKMQSDKGSIPDRFSAQQFSDYHSELNMSSLELGDSALYFCASSLEFGTGNIQYFGAGTRLSVL.

The rearrangement uses TRBV7-9 and TRBJ2-7; TRBD2 agrees at 7 bases. The germline V gene has CDR1 SEHNR and CDR2 FQNEAQ (reference sequence). Germline trimming cut 5 bases from V and 0 bases from J; bases unmatched to any gene: 4. The CDR3 runs to 14 residues. The CDR3 reads CASSIRTSSYEQYF. CDR3 DNA: TGTGCCAGCAGCATACGGACTAGCTCCTACGAGCAGTACTTC.

V and J are TRBV7-2 and TRBJ2-1, with D perhaps matching TRBD2 (6 bases). V was clipped by 7 bases and J by 4 bases, with 20 bases between them. From germline, CDR1 is SGHTA and CDR2 FQGNSA. CDR3 length: 16 residues. CDR3 nucleotide sequence: TGTGCCAGCACAATCGGAGCGGGTCGGAAATACAATGAGCAGTTCTTC. Translating it yields CASTIGAGRKYNEQFF.

CDR3 region: CASSLDRGPWEQYF. CDR3 nucleotide sequence: TGTGCCAGCAGCTTGGACAGGGGGCCCTGGGAGCAGTACTTC. The J gene is TRBJ2-7, the V gene TRBV5-5; 9 positions match TRBD1. Trimming took 0 bases from V and 7 from J; bases not matched to a gene: 5. The CDR3 runs 14 residues. Germline V gene data show CDR1 as SGHKS and CDR2 as YYEKEE (reference sequence).

J is TRBJ2-2 and V is TRBV7-2; TRBD1 might be the D (5 bases). Germline V gene data show CDR1 as SGHTA and CDR2 as FQGNSA. The CDR3 spans 14 residues. The V end lost 5 bases, the J end lost 1 base, and 8 bases lay between the germline ends. Written as DNA, the CDR3 is TGTGCCAGCAGCAAGACAGTGAACACCGGGGAGCTGTTTTTT. Translated, it gives CASSKTVNTGELFF.

As concerns this clone: The same CDR3 also results from other DNA sequences found in this sample. This rearrangement joins TRBV5-1 to TRBJ2-1, with 13 bases lining up with TRBD2. The CDR3 loop spans 16 amino acids. The V gene end was trimmed by 4 bases and the J gene end by 7 bases; junction bases not matched to a gene: 8. The V gene's germline CDR1 is SGHRS and CDR2 YFSETQ. CDR3 nucleotides: TGCGCCAGCAGCATATGGACTAGCGGGAGTGGTAATGAGCAGTTCTTC. Translating gives CASSIWTSGSGNEQFF.

As regards this clone: At the DNA level, this CDR3 is encoded by other sequences in the same sample as well. The rearrangement joins TRBV5-1 to TRBJ2-3; no firm D call. The CDR3 covers 14 residues. Trimming removed 5 bases at V and 0 bases at J, with 10 bases between. The germline V gene encodes CDR1 SGHRS and CDR2 YFSETQ. The chain's CDR3 is CASRPGGSTDTQYF. The CDR3 DNA reads TGCGCCAGCAGACCGGGTGGGAGCACAGATACGCAGTATTTT.

This clone has only a few counts. This chain connects TRBV10-3 to TRBJ2-1; possible D gene TRBD2, 5 bases. V was clipped by 3 bases and J by 7 bases, with 10 bases between them. The CDR3 extends over 13 amino acids. Germline V gene sequence: CDR1 ENHRY, CDR2 SYGVKD. The CDR3 DNA reads as TGTGCCATCAGTGAAGTAGCGCAGAATGAGCAGTTCTTC. Encoded protein: CAISEVAQNEQFF.

A note on this clone: A read error may account for a junction end that differs from germline. The chain combines TRBV7-7 with TRBJ2-5; 10 positions agree with TRBD2. The germline V gene encodes CDR1 SSHAT and CDR2 FNYEAQ (reference sequence). This CDR3 comprises 15 residues. CDR3 nucleotides: TGTGCTAGCAGCGCAGCGGGAGGGGGGTGGGAGACCCAGTACTTC. Translation gives CASSAAGGGWETQYF.

The chain recombines TRBV19 with TRBJ2-6, with TRBD2 identical over 13 bases. V was clipped by 5 bases and J by 3 bases; unmatched bases: 7. The CDR3 sequence is 18 residues long. Germline V gene data show CDR1 as LNHDA and CDR2 as SQIVND (reference sequence). Here the CDR3 DNA reads TGTGCCAGTAGTTCCCGGACTAGCGGGAGTCTTGGGGCCAACGTCCTGACTTTC. This gives the protein CASSSRTSGSLGANVLTF.

The V and J genes are TRBV2 and TRBJ1-5; D might be TRBD1 (5 bases). Looked up from germline, CDR1 is SNHLY and CDR2 is FYNNEI. The CDR3 loop spans 12 amino acids. V gave up 7 bases and J gave up 5 bases, with 9 bases separating them. The CDR3 region has the DNA TGTGCCAGCAAGTCAGGGTATCAGCCCCAGCATTTT. Residues: CASKSGYQPQHF.

This rearrangement joins TRBV28 to TRBJ2-1; 10 bases fit TRBD2. Germline values: CDR1 MDHEN, CDR2 SYDVKM. CDR3 length: 15 amino acids. The trim removed 5 bases at V and 5 bases at J, leaving 6 bases unmatched. The CDR3 DNA reads TGTGCCAGCAGTGAGCTAGCGGGAGTCGACAATGAGCAGTTCTTC. Protein: CASSELAGVDNEQFF.

The chain employs TRBV19 and TRBJ1-2, with D possibly being TRBD1 (5 bases). The V and J ends lost 5 bases and 7 bases respectively, with 17 bases between them. The CDR3 contains 14 residues. Germline lookup yields CDR1 LNHDA and CDR2 SQIVND (reference sequence). Here the CDR3 reads CASSPLKGAGGYTF. CDR3 coding DNA: TGTGCCAGTAGTCCTCTAAAAGGGGCCGGTGGCTACACCTTC.

The chain recombines TRBV7-9 with TRBJ1-3; maybe TRBD1 (6 bases). V was pared by 6 bases and J by 1 base, with 10 bases between. Per the germline V gene, CDR1 is SEHNR and CDR2 is FQNEAQ (reference sequence). The CDR3 is 14 amino acids. This CDR3 reads CASREGGSGNTIYF. CDR3 bases: TGTGCCAGCAGAGAAGGGGGATCTGGAAACACCATATATTTT.

The chain carries TRBV28 and TRBJ2-7; 8 nucleotides line up with TRBD2. The CDR3 runs 13 residues. In germline, CDR1 is MDHEN, CDR2 SYDVKM. V was clipped by 5 bases and J by 6 bases; unmatched bases: 6. The chain's CDR3 is CASSRGGALEQYF. Here the CDR3 DNA reads TGTGCCAGCAGTCGGGGGGGGGCCCTCGAGCAGTACTTC.

This clone was counted a few times. J is TRBJ2-7 and V is TRBV4-1, with 8 bases aligning to TRBD1. The CDR3 has 15 amino acids. Germline CDR1 and CDR2: MGHRA and YSYEKL. V dropped 0 bases and J dropped 1; count of bases not matched to a gene: 2. CDR3 sequence: CASSQDRGLSYEQYF. CDR3 sequence (DNA): TGCGCCAGCAGCCAAGACAGGGGGCTGTCCTACGAGCAGTACTTC.

The chain uses TRBV6-6 and TRBJ2-3; 12 nucleotides align to TRBD2. The CDR3 extends over 15 amino acids. The germline V gene has CDR1 MNHNY and CDR2 SVGAGI (reference sequence). V lost 7 bases, J lost 2 bases, and 4 bases stayed unmatched. CDR3 DNA sequence: TGTGCCAGCATTCGGACTAGCGGGGTCACAGATACGCAGTATTTT. This gives the protein CASIRTSGVTDTQYF.

This clone was observed a few times. The rearrangement uses TRBV5-4 and TRBJ1-1; 9 bases match TRBD1. Trimming at V came to 7 bases and at J to 7 bases, leaving 8 bases not matched to a gene. CDR1 is SGHNT and CDR2 is YYREEE in the germline V gene (reference sequence). This CDR3 has 13 residues. The CDR3 is CASGPGQGYEAFF. In DNA form, the CDR3 reads TGTGCCAGCGGACCGGGACAGGGATATGAAGCTTTCTTT.

This clone was seen just once. This chain links TRBV5-6 with TRBJ2-4; D not certain. The CDR3 is 12 residues long. Germline CDR1 SGHDT, CDR2 YYEEEE. The V and J ends lost 1 base and 7 bases respectively, with 6 bases between them. CDR3 nucleotides: TGTGCCAGCAGCTTGCCCGGGAACATTCAGTACTTC. Amino acid sequence: CASSLPGNIQYF.